Each of the 19 T cell receptor beta chains below was sequenced from the same sample in a study of CD8+CD57+ T cells in acquired aplastic anemia. Patients who underwent sequencing had shown CD8+CD57+ cell expansion by flow cytometry. Genomic DNA served as template for TCR beta VDJ and CDR3 profiling. One entry per CDR3 protein results from TCRdb running MiXCR on the reads. The sample includes around 200,000 distinct CDR3 sequences, approximately 60% seen only once; the top ten take around 60%. Sequenced: sorted CD4+, CD8+, or CD8+CD57+ T cells (not recorded which) from PBMCs. The receptors were sampled from a human donor with aplastic anemia.

V usage is TRBV24-1 and J usage is TRBJ2-1; no clear D gene. Germline CDR1 is KGHDR and CDR2 is SFDVKD. The CDR3 consists of 12 residues. Trimming removed 9 bases at V and 7 bases at J, with 12 bases between. The CDR3 region has the DNA TGTGCCACCGCTAAACAGCCTAATGAGCAGTTCTTC. It specifies CATAKQPNEQFF.

The gene calls are TRBV7-9 and TRBJ1-1; D remains ambiguous. The germline gives CDR1 SEHNR, CDR2 FQNEAQ (reference sequence). The V end was cut by 6 bases, the J end by 0 bases, with 11 bases between. The CDR3 spans 14 residues. The CDR3 reads CASRLTVMNTEAFF. DNA of the CDR3: TGTGCCAGCAGGTTGACGGTTATGAACACTGAAGCTTTCTTT.

The genes are TRBV2 and TRBJ1-1; 8 bases align to TRBD1. The CDR3 is made up of 13 amino acids. In germline, CDR1 is SNHLY, CDR2 FYNNEI. Losses at the gene ends were 9 bases for V and 5 bases for J; bases not matched to a gene: 8. CDR3 protein: CARQGQGGTEAFF. CDR3 nucleotide sequence: TGTGCCAGACAAGGACAGGGCGGGACTGAAGCTTTCTTT.

V and J are TRBV19 and TRBJ1-2, with 7 bases fitting TRBD1. V shed 4 bases, J shed 6 bases, and the junction held 2 bases outside the gene matches. The CDR3 totals 12 residues. CDR1 LNHDA and CDR2 SQIVND come from the germline V gene (reference sequence). CDR3 bases: TGTGCCAGTAGTAAACAGGGGAATGGCTACACCTTC. This codes for CASSKQGNGYTF.

This chain connects TRBV10-1 to TRBJ2-1; D ambiguous. V was cut by 4 bases and J by 10 bases, with 8 bases left in between. Germline-derived CDR1 and CDR2 are WNHNN and SYGVQD (reference sequence). This CDR3 contains 11 residues. CDR3 amino acids: CASSGRAEQFF. The CDR3 DNA sequence: TGCGCCAGCAGTGGCCGGGCCGAGCAGTTCTTC.

CDR3 nucleotide sequence: TGTGCCACCAGTGGGGAGGGCCTCTATGGCTACACCTTC. Encoded protein: CATSGEGLYGYTF. The V and J genes are TRBV24-1 and TRBJ1-2; D is unresolved. This CDR3 has 13 residues. Germline lookup yields CDR1 KGHDR and CDR2 SFDVKD. V shed 5 bases and J shed 4 bases, with 10 bases lying between them.

This clonotype was counted many times. The V and J genes are TRBV6-2 or TRBV6-3 and TRBJ1-1, with D uncertain. Germline V gene data show CDR1 as MNHEY and CDR2 as SVGEGT. V was clipped by 0 bases and J by 5 bases, with 10 bases between them. This CDR3 is built from 14 residues. In nucleotides, the CDR3 is TGTGCCAGCAGTTACTCTGGACCGGGTACTGAAGCTTTCTTT. Amino acids: CASSYSGPGTEAFF.

This chain uses TRBV24-1 with TRBJ1-2, with TRBD1 identical over 11 bases. This CDR3 comprises 15 residues. J gave up 6 bases and V 5 bases, and 7 bases lay outside the gene matches. Germline CDR1 and CDR2: KGHDR and SFDVKD. This CDR3 reads CATSARTGGVDGYTF. The CDR3 DNA follows: TGTGCCACCAGTGCGAGGACAGGGGGCGTCGATGGCTACACCTTC.

This sequence joins TRBV20-1 and TRBJ2-7; tentatively, D is TRBD1 or TRBD2 (6 bases each). The germline V and J ends were trimmed by 0 bases and 6 bases, with 21 bases remaining between them. The CDR3 spans 16 residues. The germline V gene encodes CDR1 DFQATT and CDR2 SNEGSKA (reference sequence). CDR3 in DNA: TGCAGTGCTAGAGATCGGACAGAGGCGGGGTTCGGCGAGCAGTACTTC. Its translation: CSARDRTEAGFGEQYF.

V usage is TRBV7-9 and J usage is TRBJ2-7, with D hard to call. The germline V gene encodes CDR1 SEHNR and CDR2 FQNEAQ (reference sequence). This CDR3 comprises 13 residues. Trimming took off 1 base at V and 3 bases at J, with 7 bases between the two ends. The CDR3 is CASSLGANYEQYF. The CDR3 DNA reads as TGTGCCAGCAGCTTAGGTGCAAACTACGAGCAGTACTTC.

This clonotype was counted a single time. This chain joins TRBV2 and TRBJ2-7; D not resolved. Germline V gives CDR1 SNHLY, CDR2 FYNNEI. The length of the CDR3 is 13 residues. V gave up 4 bases and J gave up 0 bases, with 7 bases separating them. The CDR3 sequence is CASSGTDSYEQYF. CDR3 sequence (DNA): TGTGCCAGCAGTGGTACAGACTCCTACGAGCAGTACTTC.

This clonotype was counted only a few times. The chain uses TRBV15 and TRBJ2-1; 8 bases line up with TRBD1. CDR1 and CDR2 (germline): LNHNV, YYDKDF (reference sequence). The V gene end was trimmed by 4 bases and the J gene end by 10 bases; junction bases not matched to a gene: 3. This CDR3 has 12 residues. The CDR3 is CATSKRDREQFF. The CDR3 DNA is TGTGCCACCAGCAAGAGGGACAGGGAGCAGTTCTTC.

V gene TRBV6-1 combines with J gene TRBJ2-5; TRBD1 or TRBD2 may be the D gene (6 bases each). V shed 7 bases and J shed 2 bases, with 14 bases lying between them. The CDR3 has 14 amino acids. CDR1 and CDR2 (germline): MNHNS, SASEGT. This CDR3 reads CASIEGGGQETQYF. CDR3 nucleotides: TGTGCCAGCATCGAGGGGGGTGGGCAAGAGACCCAGTACTTC.

This clonotype was picked up many times. The chain couples TRBV7-6 to TRBJ2-3; TRBD2 agrees at 8 bases. This CDR3 is 18 amino acids long. Germline trimming cut 1 base from V and 2 bases from J; bases unmatched to any gene: 11. Per germline, CDR1 SGHVS and CDR2 FNYEAQ. The CDR3 loop reads CASSLDVGGGPTTDTQYF. CDR3 coding DNA: TGTGCCAGCAGCTTAGATGTTGGCGGGGGGCCTACCACAGATACGCAGTATTTT.

The V call is TRBV20-1, the J call TRBJ1-1; TRBD1 matches at 11 bases. Germline V gene data show CDR1 as DFQATT and CDR2 as SNEGSKA (reference sequence). J was trimmed by 3 bases and V by 5 bases; bases with no gene match: 5. The length of the CDR3 is 14 residues. The CDR3 DNA reads as TGCAGTGCTGCGGGACAGGGGGGCGACACTGAAGCTTTCTTT. This encodes CSAAGQGGDTEAFF.

CDR3 in DNA: TGTGCCAGCAGAGTGGACAGGGGGCCCTACGAGCAGTACTTC. Amino acid sequence: CASRVDRGPYEQYF. The J gene is TRBJ2-7, the V gene TRBV2, with TRBD1 identical over 11 bases. The CDR3 spans 14 residues. The ends lost 6 bases at V and 2 bases at J; junction bases unmatched: 3. Germline assignment: CDR1 SNHLY and CDR2 FYNNEI. The variable domain in full, with the rest retrieved from reference TRBV2 and TRBJ2-7, is EPEVTQTPSHQVTQMGQEVILRCVPISNHLYFYWYRQILGQKVEFLVSFYNNEISEKSEIFDDQFSVERPDGSNFTLKIRSTKLEDSAMYFCASRVDRGPYEQYFGPGTRLTVT.

CDR3 amino acids: CASVVGGTGELFF. For the CDR3, the DNA is TGTGCCAGCGTAGTTGGGGGAACCGGGGAGCTGTTTTTT. The V gene is TRBV5-6, the J gene TRBJ2-2; D may match TRBD1 or TRBD2 (5 bases each). Germline CDR1 SGHDT, CDR2 YYEEEE. V lost 7 bases and J lost 5, with 12 bases in between. This CDR3 spans 13 amino acids.

The chain is built from TRBV7-2 and TRBJ2-7; TRBD2 agrees at 7 bases. The CDR3 loop spans 13 amino acids. Germline trimming cut 1 base from V and 6 bases from J; bases unmatched to any gene: 3. Germline loops: CDR1 SGHTA, CDR2 FQGNSA. This CDR3 reads CASSLGLASEQYF. CDR3 sequence (DNA): TGTGCCAGCAGCTTAGGACTAGCCTCCGAGCAGTACTTC.

The rearrangement joins TRBV6-6 to TRBJ2-5, with a possible D match to TRBD1 (5 bases). Trimming cost V 2 bases and J 5 bases, with 12 bases left between them. From germline, CDR1 is MNHNY and CDR2 SVGAGI (reference sequence). The CDR3 spans 14 residues. The CDR3 protein is CASSYGAMGETQYF. DNA of the CDR3: TGTGCCAGCAGTTACGGGGCTATGGGTGAGACCCAGTACTTC.